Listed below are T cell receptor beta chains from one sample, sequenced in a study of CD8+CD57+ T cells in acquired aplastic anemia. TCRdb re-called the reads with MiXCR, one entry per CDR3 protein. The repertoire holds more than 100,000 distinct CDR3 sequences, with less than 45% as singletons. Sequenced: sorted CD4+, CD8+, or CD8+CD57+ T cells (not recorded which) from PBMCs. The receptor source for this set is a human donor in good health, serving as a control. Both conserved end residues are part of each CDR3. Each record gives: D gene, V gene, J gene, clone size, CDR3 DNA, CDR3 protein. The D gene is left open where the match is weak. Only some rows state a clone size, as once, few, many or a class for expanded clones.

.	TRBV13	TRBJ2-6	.	TGTGCCAGCAGCGTCGATCGGGCCAACGTCCTGACTTTC	CASSVDRANVLTF
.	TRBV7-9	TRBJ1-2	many	TGTGCCAGCACCGTCCTCGGGGAGGGGAATTTTAAGGACTACACCTTC	CASTVLGEGNFKDYTF
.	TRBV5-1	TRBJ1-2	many	TGCGCCAGCAGCTTGATGGCTCCCGGCGGCTACACCTTC	CASSLMAPGGYTF
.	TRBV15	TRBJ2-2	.	TGTGCCACCTCACGTCAGGGGACCGGGGAGCTGTTTTTT	CATSRQGTGELFF
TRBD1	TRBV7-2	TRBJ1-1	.	TGTGCCAGCAGCCCCTTGGACAGGGGGGAAGCTTTCTTT	CASSPLDRGEAFF
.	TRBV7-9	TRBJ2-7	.	TGTGCCAACCAGGAGGCAGCGGAGTTTCCCTACGAGCAGTACTTC	CANQEAAEFPYEQYF
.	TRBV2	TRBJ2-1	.	TGTGCCAGCGGGGGGGCAATCTCCTACAATGAGCAGTTCTTC	CASGGAISYNEQFF
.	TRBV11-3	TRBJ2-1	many	TGTGCCAGCAGCTTAGATGCCCGCTACAATGAGCAGTTCTTC	CASSLDARYNEQFF
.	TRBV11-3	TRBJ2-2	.	TGTGCCAGCAGCTTAGATTTTAGCGGGGAGCTGTTTTTT	CASSLDFSGELFF
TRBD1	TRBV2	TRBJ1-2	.	TGTGCCAGCAACGGACAGGGGGCTTATGGCTACACCTTC	CASNGQGAYGYTF
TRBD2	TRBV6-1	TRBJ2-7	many	TGTGCCAGCAGTCCGGCTAGCGGGAGCTCCTACGAGCAGTACTTC	CASSPASGSSYEQYF
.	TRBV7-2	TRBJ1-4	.	TGTACCAGAAGATTTTATGAAAAACTGTTTTTT	CTRRFYEKLFF
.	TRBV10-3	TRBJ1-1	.	TGTGCCATCAGGGTGGGGGGAGGGGGGAACACTGAAGCTTTCTTT	CAIRVGGGGNTEAFF
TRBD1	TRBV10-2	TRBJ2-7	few	TGCGCCAGCAGTACATCCGACAGGGACATCACGTACGAGCAGTACTTC	CASSTSDRDITYEQYF
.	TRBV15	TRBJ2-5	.	TGTGCCACCAGTCCCGCGGACCCGGGCGGGGAGACCCAGTACTTC	CATSPADPGGETQYF
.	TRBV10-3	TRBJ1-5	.	TGTGCCATAGGCCAGGGTATCCAACAGCCCCAGCATTTT	CAIGQGIQQPQHF
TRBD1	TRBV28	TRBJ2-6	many	TGTGCCAGCAGTTCTGCTGGGACAGGGAGGGCCAACGTCCTGACTTTC	CASSSAGTGRANVLTF
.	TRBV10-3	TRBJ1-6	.	TGTGCCATCAAAAATGGGGTAGGGGTCAATTCACCCCTCCACTTT	CAIKNGVGVNSPLHF
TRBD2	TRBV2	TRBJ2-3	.	TGTGCCAGCAAGGTGAGCGGGAGGATCACAGATACGCAGTATTTT	CASKVSGRITDTQYF
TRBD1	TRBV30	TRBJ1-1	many	TGTGCCTGCCAGACAGGGACAGAGGCTACTGAAGCTTTCTTT	CACQTGTEATEAFF
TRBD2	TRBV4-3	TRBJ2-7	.	TGCGCCAGCAGCCAAGAGGTGCTAGCGGGATACGAGCAGTACTTC	CASSQEVLAGYEQYF
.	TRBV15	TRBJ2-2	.	TGTGCCACCAGCAGAGAGCCCTTCGAGGGCACCGGGGAGCTGTTTTTT	CATSREPFEGTGELFF
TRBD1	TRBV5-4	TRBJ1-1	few	TGTGCCAGCAGCTTGGGACAGGGAAGTGAAGCTTTCTTT	CASSLGQGSEAFF
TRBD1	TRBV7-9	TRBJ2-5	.	TGTGCCAGCAGCTCCAATACAGGGGGCGCCGAGACCCAGTACTTC	CASSSNTGGAETQYF
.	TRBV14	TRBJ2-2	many	TGTGCCAGCAGCCAAGCTACAGCCGGGGAGCTGTTTTTT	CASSQATAGELFF
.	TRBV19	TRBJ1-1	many	TGTGCCAGTAGTCCCCCGCTTAACGCAGGATACACTGAAGCTTTCTTT	CASSPPLNAGYTEAFF
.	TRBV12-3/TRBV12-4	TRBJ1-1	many	TGTGCCAGCAGTTTAAGAGGCGGCAACACTGAAGCTTTCTTT	CASSLRGGNTEAFF
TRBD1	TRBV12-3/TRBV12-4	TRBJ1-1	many	TGTGCCAGCAGTGTCTCCGGGACAGTGAACACTGAAGCTTTCTTT	CASSVSGTVNTEAFF
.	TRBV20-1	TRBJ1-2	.	TGCAGTGCTCGGAAAACGGCATTGAGTAACTATGGCTACACCTTC	CSARKTALSNYGYTF
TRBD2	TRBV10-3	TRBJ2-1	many	TGTGCCATCAGTGAACTAGCGGGGGGGGACTTTGGTGAGCAGTTCTTC	CAISELAGGDFGEQFF
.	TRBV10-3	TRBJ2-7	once	TGTGCCATCAGCCCGGGGCACAACTGCGAGCAGTACTTC	CAISPGHNCEQYF
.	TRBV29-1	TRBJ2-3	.	TGCAGCGTTGTCGGAGGGCCAGGCACAGATACGCAGTATTTT	CSVVGGPGTDTQYF
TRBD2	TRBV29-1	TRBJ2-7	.	TGCGGCGCCAAAGGACTAGCGGGATACGAGCAGTACTTC	CGAKGLAGYEQYF
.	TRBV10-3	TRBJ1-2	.	TGTGCCATCAGTGAGTCGGCAGGGGAAATATCCGGCTACGCCTTC	CAISESAGEISGYAF
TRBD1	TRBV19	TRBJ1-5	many	TGTGCCAGTAGGCCGACAGGGGGCTGGCAGCCCCAGCATTTT	CASRPTGGWQPQHF
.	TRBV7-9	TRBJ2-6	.	TGTGCCAGCAGCTCCAGGGGGGCCAACGTCCTGACTTTC	CASSSRGANVLTF
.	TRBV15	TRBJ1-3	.	TGTGCCACCAGCAGAGGCGCTCACTCTGGAAACACCATATATTTT	CATSRGAHSGNTIYF
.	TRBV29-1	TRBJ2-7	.	TGCAGCGTTGTGGGGTCTGGGGGCTCAAGGGACGAGCAGTACTTC	CSVVGSGGSRDEQYF
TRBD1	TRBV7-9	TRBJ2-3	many	TGTGCCAGCAGCTCCCACAGGGGGCGTACAGATACGCAGTATTTT	CASSSHRGRTDTQYF
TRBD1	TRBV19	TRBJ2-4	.	TGTGCCAGTAGTAGTCACCGGGACAGACAAAACATTCAGTACTTC	CASSSHRDRQNIQYF
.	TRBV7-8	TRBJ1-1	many	TGTGCCAGCAGCTCTTATTGGGCTGAAGCTTTCTTT	CASSSYWAEAFF
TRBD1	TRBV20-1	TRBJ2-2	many	TGCAGTGCTCGCACCGGGACAGGGAACACCGGGGAGCTGTTTTTT	CSARTGTGNTGELFF
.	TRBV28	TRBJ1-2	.	TGTGCCAGCAGTTTAGGGGGCGCGGGGGCTAACTATGGCTACACCTTC	CASSLGGAGANYGYTF
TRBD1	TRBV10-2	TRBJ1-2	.	TGTGCCAGCAGCGCGACTAGGGGGCACTATGGCTACACCTTC	CASSATRGHYGYTF
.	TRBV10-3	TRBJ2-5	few	TGTGCCATCAGTGAGTCTGACAGCATCCAAGAGACCCAGTACTTC	CAISESDSIQETQYF
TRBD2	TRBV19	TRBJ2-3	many	TGTGCCACCGCGGGGGGGCGCACAGATACGCAGTATTTT	CATAGGRTDTQYF
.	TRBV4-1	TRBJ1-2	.	TGCGCCAGCAACGACAGGACTAACTATGGCTACACCTTC	CASNDRTNYGYTF
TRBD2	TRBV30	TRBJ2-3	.	TGTGCCTGGAGAGGTAGCGGGAGGCCCGATACGCAGTATTTT	CAWRGSGRPDTQYF
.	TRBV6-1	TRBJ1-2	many	TGTGCCAGCAGCTTGACAAGAACTAACTATGGCTACACCTTC	CASSLTRTNYGYTF
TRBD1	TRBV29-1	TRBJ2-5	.	TGCAGCGTAGCAAGGGACAGGGGCGAACAAGAGACCCAGTACTTC	CSVARDRGEQETQYF
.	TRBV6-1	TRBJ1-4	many	TGTGCCAGCGGGAGGGGGGTAGGAGAAAAACTGTTTTTT	CASGRGVGEKLFF
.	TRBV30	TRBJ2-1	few	TGTGCCTGGACGGGCGGGGTCTCCTACAATGAGCAGTTCTTC	CAWTGGVSYNEQFF
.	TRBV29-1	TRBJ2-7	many	TGCAGCGTTGAAGTATCGTGTACTAGCGAGCAGTACTTC	CSVEVSCTSEQYF
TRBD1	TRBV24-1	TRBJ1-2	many	TGTGCCACCAGCGACAGGGCTTTTGGCTACACCTTC	CATSDRAFGYTF
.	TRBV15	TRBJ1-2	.	TGTGCCACCAGGAAGGAGAGGGTAGGAGGCTACACCTTC	CATRKERVGGYTF
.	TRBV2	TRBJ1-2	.	TGTGCCAGCACGCGGGAGGGAGAGAGATATGGCTACACCTTC	CASTREGERYGYTF
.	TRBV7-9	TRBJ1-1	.	TGTGCCAGCAGCTTAGCGGGCAGGAACACTGAAGCTTTCTTT	CASSLAGRNTEAFF